This TCR beta chain appears in the sequencing data of a study of T cell repertoires in cytomegalovirus infection (dated by TCRdb to between 2018 and 2020). At the level of the whole study: Peptide stimulations targeted recently identified HLA-C-restricted CMV epitopes, whose presentation resists viral immunomodulation, together with well-studied HLA-B-restricted epitopes. The HLA type of each donor mattered for the analysis, because public TCR beta signatures pointed to carriage of CMV infection along with the matching HLA type.

CDR3 length: 15 amino acids, cysteine to phenylalanine. The only DNA kept is the CDR3, 45 bases in frame from the first base. The germline V gene yields SGHTA for CDR1 and FQGNSA for CDR2. V has 5 bases trimmed and J has 7 bases trimmed; junction bases matching no gene number 12. Sequencing relied on an Illumina HiSeq 1500. TCRdb cleaned the public reads at Q25 with fastp, built clones with MiXCR and kept in-frame beta chains. Every distinct CDR3 protein forms one entry, paired with its most common genes and DNA. A total of 600,000 to 700,000 distinct CDR3 sequences appear in this sample, about 33% of them only once. Roughly 18% of the sample goes to the ten largest clones. At least ten counts were recorded for this clonotype. Its specific antigen is unknown. It has no much larger one-base neighbor in the sample; base qualities were not kept. What the treatment or condition label conveys for this sample: in vitro stimulation with specific CMV peptide epitopes to enrich CMV-specific T cells.

General conclusions and limits of the study: Cumulative frequency of public TCR beta family members discriminated carriers of CMV infection plus the relevant HLA type in this cohort and an independent approximately 370-donor cohort. The ex vivo response was dominated by HLA-C-restricted CMV-specific TCR beta clonotypes, and the single most frequent clonotype in two of eight donors was supplied by these HLA-C-restricted clonotypes.

The chain couples TRBV7-2 to TRBJ2-5; 8 nucleotides in the junction match TRBD2. The material sequenced was cultured PBMCs, taken from culture after CMV antigen stimulation. The receptor's source is a human donor in good health (CMV status not recorded). Some clones in this sample may be carry-over from other donors' samples. The DNA sequence is TGTGCCAGCAGCAGATCACCGGGACTAGACGGGACCCAGTACTTC. Translated, it gives CASSRSPGLDGTQYF.